The T cell receptor (beta chain) described here comes from a study of molecular identifiers for immune sequencing clone quantification. TCRdb re-called the PCR reads with MiXCR, one entry per CDR3 protein. The sample carries fewer than 350,000 distinct CDR3 sequences, roughly a quarter recorded once. Naive CD8 libraries were made from around 18,000 to 910,000 sorted cells, and they used 10%, 30% or 50% RNA. A CD8+CD4-CCR7+CD45RA+ phenotype served as the sorting definition for naive CD8 T cells. This TCR came from a human donor in good health. Some libraries in this study had Jurkat cell RNA spiked in. The specimen sequenced was naive CD8+ T cells from blood, with Jurkat cell RNA spiked in. Indicated subset: FACS-sorted CD8+CD4-CCR7+CD45RA+ naive T cells.

In DNA form, the CDR3 reads TGTGCCAGCAGCTTAGTAGAGGGAAAGTCCTACGAGCAGTACTTC. Its protein is CASSLVEGKSYEQYF. The chain couples TRBV7-2 to TRBJ2-7; D perhaps matches TRBD2 (5 bases). The CDR3 loop spans 15 amino acids. The V end was cut by 1 base, the J end by 1 base, with 11 bases between. Germline loops: CDR1 SGHTA, CDR2 FQGNSA.